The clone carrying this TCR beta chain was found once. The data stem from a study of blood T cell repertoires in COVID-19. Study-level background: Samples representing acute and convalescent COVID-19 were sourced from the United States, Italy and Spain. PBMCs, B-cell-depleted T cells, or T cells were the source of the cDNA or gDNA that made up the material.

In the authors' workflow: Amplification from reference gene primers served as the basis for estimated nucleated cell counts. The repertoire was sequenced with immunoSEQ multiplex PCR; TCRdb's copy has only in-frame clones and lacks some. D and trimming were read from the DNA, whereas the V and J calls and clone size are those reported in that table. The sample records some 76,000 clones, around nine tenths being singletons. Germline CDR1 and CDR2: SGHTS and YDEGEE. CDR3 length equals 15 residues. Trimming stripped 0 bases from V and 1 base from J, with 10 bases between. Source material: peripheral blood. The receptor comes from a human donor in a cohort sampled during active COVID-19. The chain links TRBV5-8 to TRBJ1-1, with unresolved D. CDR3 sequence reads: CASSLGTLRNTEAFF. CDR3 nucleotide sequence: TGTGCCAGCAGCTTGGGTACGTTGCGGAACACTGAAGCTTTCTTT.